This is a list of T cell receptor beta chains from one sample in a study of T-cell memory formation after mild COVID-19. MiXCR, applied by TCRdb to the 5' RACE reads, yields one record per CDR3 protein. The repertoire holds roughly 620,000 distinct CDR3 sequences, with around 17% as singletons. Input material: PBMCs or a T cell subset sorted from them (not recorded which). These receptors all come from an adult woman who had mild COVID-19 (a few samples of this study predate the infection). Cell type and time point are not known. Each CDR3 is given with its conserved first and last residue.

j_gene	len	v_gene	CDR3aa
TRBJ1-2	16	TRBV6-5	CASSYSQSPNNYGYTF
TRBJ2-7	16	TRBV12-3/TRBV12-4	CASSFSIGSRSYEQYF
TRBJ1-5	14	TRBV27	CASSPWDSDQPQHF
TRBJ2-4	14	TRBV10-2	CASSVVEAKNIQYF
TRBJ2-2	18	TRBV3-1	CASSLFGTSGSYTGELFF
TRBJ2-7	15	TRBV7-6	CASSRWTGGGYEQYF
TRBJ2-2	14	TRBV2	CASRDRENTGELFF
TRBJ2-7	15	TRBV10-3	CAIGLAGVGSYEQYF
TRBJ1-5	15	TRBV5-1	CASSSSPGSNQPQHF
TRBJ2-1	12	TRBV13	CASSLRVREQFF
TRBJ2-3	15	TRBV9	CASSVGVADTDTQYF
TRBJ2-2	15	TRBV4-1	CASSQVGGQGGELFF
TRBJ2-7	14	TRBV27	CASREAGGGYEQYF
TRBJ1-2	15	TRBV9	CASSVEGRGEMGYTF
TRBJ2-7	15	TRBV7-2	CASSPQGADYYEQYF
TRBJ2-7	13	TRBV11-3	CASSLQGVYEQYF
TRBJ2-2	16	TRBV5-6	CASSGDIAWNTGELFF
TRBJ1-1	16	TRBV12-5	CASGAIWGDGDTEAFF
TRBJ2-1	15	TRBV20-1	CSAPTPSGFNNEQFF
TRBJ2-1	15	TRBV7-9	CASSLGLVMMDEQFF
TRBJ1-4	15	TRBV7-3	CASSLTWDHNEKLFF
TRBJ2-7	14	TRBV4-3	CASSQGWGPGEQYF